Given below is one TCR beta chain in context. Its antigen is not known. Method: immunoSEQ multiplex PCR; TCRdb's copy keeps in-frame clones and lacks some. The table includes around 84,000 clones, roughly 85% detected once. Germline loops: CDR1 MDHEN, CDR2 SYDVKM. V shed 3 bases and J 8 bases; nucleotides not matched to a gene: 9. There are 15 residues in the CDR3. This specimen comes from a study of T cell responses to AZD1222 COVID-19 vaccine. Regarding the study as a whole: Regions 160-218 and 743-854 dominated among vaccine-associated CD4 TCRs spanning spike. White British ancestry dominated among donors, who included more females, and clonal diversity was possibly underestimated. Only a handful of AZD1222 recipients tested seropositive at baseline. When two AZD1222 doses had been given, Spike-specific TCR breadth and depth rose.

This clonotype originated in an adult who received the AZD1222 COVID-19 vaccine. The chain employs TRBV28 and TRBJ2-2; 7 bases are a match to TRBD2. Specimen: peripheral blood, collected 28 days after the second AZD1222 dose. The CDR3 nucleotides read TGTGCCAGCAGTTTTGGGGGGGTCGTACAAGGGGAGCTGTTTTTT. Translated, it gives CASSFGGVVQGELFF. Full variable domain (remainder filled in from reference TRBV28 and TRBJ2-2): DVKVTQSSRYLVKRTGEKVFLECVQDMDHENMFWYRQDPGLGLRLIYFSYDVKMKEKGDIPEGYSVSREKKERFSLILESASTNQTSMYLCASSFGGVVQGELFFGEGSRLTVL.